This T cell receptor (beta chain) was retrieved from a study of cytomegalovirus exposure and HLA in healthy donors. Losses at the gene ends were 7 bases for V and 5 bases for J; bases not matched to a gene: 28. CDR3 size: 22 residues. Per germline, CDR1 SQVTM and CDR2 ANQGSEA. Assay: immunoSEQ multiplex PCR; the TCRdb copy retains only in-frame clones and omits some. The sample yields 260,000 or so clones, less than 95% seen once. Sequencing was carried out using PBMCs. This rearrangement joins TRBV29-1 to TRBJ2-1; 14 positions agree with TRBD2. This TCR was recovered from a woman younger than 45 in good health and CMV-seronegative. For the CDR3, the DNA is TGCAGCGCAGACCGGGGTCCCGGGACTAGCGGGAGCTATACCGATGGTCACAATGAGCAGTTCTTC. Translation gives CSADRGPGTSGSYTDGHNEQFF.